This T cell receptor (beta chain) was retrieved from a study of cytomegalovirus exposure and HLA in healthy donors (dated by TCRdb to about 2017). Looking at the study overall: According to an earlier analysis of 550 to 700 of the donors, 200 million or so T cells yielded 95 million to 140 million unique TCR beta sequences and less than 300 Gb of sequence data. An early release that covered 500 to 800 HLA-typed donors contained about 290 gigabases of sequencing data and around 85 million unique TCR sequences. Of the 398 genotyped donors, about 80% fell in the genetic ancestry cluster associated with self-reported Caucasian donors. The aim of the study was to test whether cataloging public T cell receptors could identify signatures of past pathogen exposure. Using immunosequencing, the study profiled T cell repertoires from some 670 subjects and related those repertoires to cytomegalovirus serostatus. A separate validation cohort of roughly 120 different subjects was used in addition to the 666-subject first cohort. To predict cytomegalovirus infection status, the study combined high-throughput TCR immunosequencing, statistical association of individual TCRs with disease status, and machine learning. To study patterns of TCR occurrence, a later analysis re-analyzed previously published TCR beta repertoires from 666 donors and added high-resolution HLA genotyping. The later analysis used no new phenotypic data to find candidate immune exposures, relying instead on TCR beta sequences and their occurrence across donors. An earlier analysis of 587 of the donors used high-throughput TCR beta sequencing to judge whether each TCR beta V gene segment behaved as functional or pseudogenic. Donor age, sex, ethnicity and CMV serostatus were compiled alongside the repertoire data. In a later genetic analysis, genome-wide SNP genotypes for about 60% of the 666 donors were used, and that subset was treated as a discovery cohort. All discovery cohort repertoires had been generated on a single sequencing platform. HLA typing included class I and class II loci at four-digit resolution. The number of donors typed differed by locus, with 629-630 for A, B, C, DRB1 and DQB1, more than 500 for DQA1, 600 to 610 for DPA1, and some 470 for DPB1. A few DR-DQ haplotypes were treated as single units for association and clustering because of strong linkage in the cohort. On average, 235,054 unique TCR beta nucleotide sequences were sequenced per donor among 398 genotyped donors of the cohort, with roughly 18% of those sequences being non-productive.

What the work shows at the level of the full study, not this receptor alone: The classifier was reported to diagnose cytomegalovirus status with high specificity and sensitivity in both the original and validation cohorts. In a later analysis, the rate of TCR association differed among HLA loci, with DRB1 alleles having the most associated TCRs and HLA-C alleles having the fewest. In vitro tests confirmed that a few of the cytomegalovirus-associated TCR beta chains recognize cytomegalovirus antigens. In a later analysis, HLA-associated TCR beta chains were found to be more clonally expanded and to have lower generation probabilities than equally common non-associated chains. An association between a missense DCLRE1C variant and V-gene and J-gene trimming of TCR beta chains was found in a later genetic analysis and replicated in an independent cohort. HLA typing was unavailable for some donors at each locus, so association tests used only the typed subset. A further reported finding was that TCR beta sequences accurately predicted the HLA-A and HLA-B alleles for most subjects in the first cohort. According to a later analysis, most CMV-associated TCR beta chains appeared to be HLA-restricted, and the HLA associations seemed to be driven largely by CMV exposure. Linkage disequilibrium might explain the correlated functional status among segregating V segments, but an unknown experimental factor could not be ruled out. A cluster of highly shared sequence variants was judged likely to represent a technical artifact of the sequencing pipeline. The presence/absence analyses assumed that sequencing depth was roughly uniform across donors, and that assumption may not be true. Only TCR beta chains were sequenced in this cohort, and the absence of alpha or paired-chain data limited detectable features. According to the authors, the approach could potentially be generalized to other disease states and immunological phenotypes. Compared with the 666-donor mean, donors in an Asian-associated ancestry cluster had fewer N-insertions in productive TCRs, according to a later genetic analysis. When HLA alleles, especially DR and DQ, strongly co-occurred, TCR associations were difficult to assign to individual alleles. In a later analysis, several top co-occurrence clusters were reported to appear linked to parvovirus B19, influenza, CMV and Epstein-Barr virus. CMV serostatus was the only immune exposure information available for the cohort. Because the 87-base-pair reads could not distinguish some IMGT-functional V segments, including TRBV6-2 and TRBV6-3, those segments were excluded. At a false discovery rate of 0.05, a later analysis linked about 16,000 TCR beta sequences to specific HLA alleles. In an earlier analysis of 587 of the donors, most TCR beta V segments appeared in productive rearrangements about 87% or about 30% of the time, broadly matching IMGT annotations. Because counts were too low, 15 to 20 rarely observed V segments, including chromosome 9 orphons, were excluded from the earlier analysis of 587 of the donors. In the study, 150 to 200 TCR beta chains were listed as associated with cytomegalovirus. Most TCR sequences were seen in very few donors, while some public TCRs were found in many individuals.

The germline V gene encodes CDR1 LGHNT and CDR2 FRNRAP. From the cysteine up to the phenylalanine, the CDR3 has a length of 15 residues. Only the CDR3 DNA stays, 45 bases, in frame from base 1. V has 4 bases trimmed and J has 2 bases trimmed; junction bases matching no gene number 4. The cohort consisted of 650 to 850 healthy bone marrow donors. At the time of sampling, every cohort member was nominally healthy, though immune exposures that went unrecorded were likely present. The donor was CMV seronegative and belonged to the group of over 300 seronegative cohort members. Each donor provided a peripheral blood sample, and peripheral blood mononuclear cells were used for TCR beta sequencing. The Qiagen DNeasy Blood Extraction Kit was used to extract genomic DNA from the blood cell samples. In its sample, this clone was seen a few times. No cognate antigen has been identified for it. Within one base of it there is no much larger clone, and no base qualities were kept.

The method was the immunoSEQ multiplex PCR assay. For the multiplex PCR, a mixture combining 60 forward primers for TCR Vbeta segments and 13 reverse primers for TCR Jbeta segments was used. The CDR3 region of rearranged TCR beta genes was amplified from genomic DNA by a multiplex PCR assay. Amplified TCR beta libraries were sequenced as 87-base-pair reads on the Illumina HiSeq System. Per the authors' processing: A later analysis counted some 80 million unique TCR beta chains across the 690 or so repertoires, and 10 million to 11 million of these chains were shared by at least two donors. A nearest-neighbor algorithm error-corrected the raw reads and collapsed the reads into unique sequences, merging closely related sequences to remove PCR and sequencing errors. V, D and J gene segments were assigned by aligning CDR3 sequences to IMGT reference sequences. For a sequence to be retained, at least a six-nucleotide match to both a V gene segment and a J gene segment was required. A rearrangement counted as productive if the CDR3 had no stop codons and remained in frame with V and J, and every other rearrangement counted as non-productive. Following IMGT convention, CDR3 was defined as the stretch from the second conserved V-encoded cysteine up to the conserved J-encoded phenylalanine. The earlier analysis of some 600 of the donors excluded sequences that lacked an unambiguous match to a single V gene segment. An earlier analysis of roughly 590 of the donors called V segments functional above 56.7% productive rearrangements and segregating when the between-donor standard deviation exceeded 5%. To diagnose cytomegalovirus status from the catalog of TCR beta chain sequences, a statistical classification framework was built. In a later analysis, V and J genes were assigned by comparing TCR nucleotide sequences against IMGT/GENE-DB human TR gene sequences. Using the TCRdist pipeline, a later analysis assigned CDR3 sequences along with most-parsimonious VDJ recombination scenarios. In a later analysis, each TCR beta chain was defined by its CDR3 amino acid sequence together with its V-gene family, and reads lacking a unique V-gene family were excluded. In a later analysis, 500 to 700 highly shared, low-generation-probability nucleotide sequences were removed to address suspected cross-contamination and a sequencing artifact. A later analysis calculated a clonal expansion index for each public chain from normalized within-repertoire ranks of inferred template counts. Generation probabilities in a later analysis came from a VDJ recombination model fitted to out-of-frame rearrangements, and those results were checked against IGoR. A later analysis scored TCR-TCR, TCR-HLA and TCR-CMV co-occurrence with hypergeometric tests, applying a repertoire-size bias correction to TCR pairs. A later analysis estimated false discovery rates by permuting HLA or CMV assignments 20 times. In a later analysis, co-occurring TCRs were grouped with DBSCAN, and TCRdist sequence similarity was added when clustering was performed within HLA-allele-positive subsets. Co-occurrence clustering excluded repertoires with fewer than 30,000 or more than 120,000 public chains, plus five with anomalous nucleotide sharing. TCRdb mirrors the immuneACCESS table, restricted to in-frame sequences. Some clones are absent from its copies; in checked studies, under half trace to an unresolved V gene, and the reason for the others is unknown. D and trimming come from the DNA, and the V and J calls and clone size come from that table. The sample records some 170,000 clones, 75% to 80% of which are singletons. Of the sample, approximately 2.6% is held by the ten largest clones.

The sequenced material came from PBMCs. This clonotype originated in a female donor in good health and CMV-seronegative. The sequence joins TRBV12-5 to TRBJ2-3, with 9 bases in between that match TRBD2. The DNA sequence follows: TGTGCTAGTGGTTCCGGACTAGCGTTCACAGATACGCAGTATTTT. This translates into CASGSGLAFTDTQYF.